The 10 T cell receptor beta chains listed next were all sequenced from one sample in a study of blood T cell repertoires in COVID-19. Profiling relied on immunoSEQ multiplex PCR, and the TCRdb table lists in-frame clones only, not all of them. This repertoire shows over 45,000 clones, roughly 90% found once; its top ten account for approximately 8%. Material for sequencing was peripheral blood. All receptors come from a man in his sixties with active COVID-19.

The chain carries TRBV7-3 and TRBJ2-7, with 11 bases aligning to TRBD2. CDR1 is SGHTA and CDR2 is FQGTGA in the germline V gene. The CDR3 totals 15 residues. The V segment lost 5 bases and the J segment 3 bases; nucleotides outside the gene matches: 6. CDR3 coding DNA: TGTGCCAGCAGCCGGGGGACTAGCGGATTCTACGAGCAGTACTTC. Its protein product is CASSRGTSGFYEQYF.

The chain employs TRBV27 and TRBJ2-3, with D possibly TRBD1 on 5 matching bases. Germline-derived CDR1 and CDR2 are MNHEY and SMNVEV (reference sequence). The length of the CDR3 is 15 residues. With 5 bases removed from V and 2 bases from J, the gap between germline ends came to 14 bases. CDR3 bases: TGTGCCAGCAGTCCCCTCCCAGGGCCCACAGATACGCAGTATTTT. Translation: CASSPLPGPTDTQYF.

In regard to this clone: This CDR3 is also generated by other DNA sequences in the sample. The V gene is TRBV19, the J gene TRBJ2-5; the D gene is possibly TRBD2 (5 bases). The germline CDR1 and CDR2 sequences are LNHDA and SQIVND (reference sequence). This CDR3 comprises 13 residues. V lost 3 bases and J lost 2, with 7 bases in between. Written as DNA, the CDR3 is TGTGCCAGTAGTATCAGACTACAAGAGACCCAGTACTTC. As protein: CASSIRLQETQYF. The full variable domain, with the rest looked up from reference TRBV19 and TRBJ2-5, is DGGITQSPKYLFRKEGQNVTLSCEQNLNHDAMYWYRQDPGQGLRLIYYSQIVNDFQKGDIAEGYSVSREKKESFPLTVTSAQKNPTAFYLCASSIRLQETQYFGPGTRLLVL.

The chain joins TRBV5-1 to TRBJ2-5; tentatively, D is TRBD1 (5 bases). There are 13 residues in the CDR3. With 4 bases removed from V and 5 bases from J, the gap between germline ends came to 12 bases. Germline V lookup: CDR1 SGHRS, CDR2 YFSETQ. The CDR3 loop is CASSQGVEETQYF. Here the CDR3 DNA reads TGCGCCAGCAGCCAGGGTGTGGAGGAGACCCAGTACTTC.

Sample share makes this clone medium-sized. The rearrangement joins TRBV4-2 to TRBJ1-2; tentative D call: TRBD1 (6 bases). Between the trimmed V and J ends, which lost 1 base and 0 bases, there was a span of 6 bases. From germline, CDR1 is LGHNA and CDR2 YNFKEQ. The length of the CDR3 is 14 residues. CDR3 sequence (DNA): TGTGCCAGCAGCCAAGGGACAGCTAACTATGGCTACACCTTC. It translates to CASSQGTANYGYTF.

The rearrangement uses TRBV7-6 and TRBJ1-6; a weak D match, TRBD1 (5 bases). Trimming cost V 2 bases and J 7 bases, with 12 bases left between them. Germline CDR1 reads SGHVS; CDR2 reads FNYEAQ. CDR3 length equals 15 residues. This chain's CDR3 is CASSLFTGTNSPLHF. CDR3 nucleotide sequence: TGTGCCAGCAGCTTATTTACAGGCACAAATTCACCCCTCCACTTT.

This clone occurred once. Likely a read error: the CDR3 ends without its conserved phenylalanine or tryptophan. Because the CDR3's place on the DNA is in doubt, the DNA is left out and the CDR3 is given as listed by TCRdb. The chain uses TRBV5-6 and TRBJ2-3; TRBD2, the D gene given by the table, was not confirmed from the DNA. The CDR3 is made up of 13 amino acids, end residues included. Germline V gene sequence: CDR1 SGHDT, CDR2 YYEEEE. The CDR3 protein is CASSLGTSGSRFG.

This chain links TRBV14 with TRBJ2-3; 7 bases line up with TRBD2. The V segment lost 1 base and the J segment 3 bases; nucleotides outside the gene matches: 10. Germline V gene sequence: CDR1 SGHDN, CDR2 FVKESK. The CDR3 runs to 17 residues. CDR3 amino acids: CASSQGPGGSKTDTQYF. The CDR3 coding sequence is TGTGCCAGCAGCCAAGGGCCCGGGGGGAGTAAGACAGATACGCAGTATTTT.

For the CDR3, the DNA is TGTGCCAGCAGCTTATCCGTGTCTTCAACTAATGAAAAACTGTTTTTT. This encodes CASSLSVSSTNEKLFF. The chain combines TRBV7-2 with TRBJ1-4; D remains ambiguous. V shed 2 bases and J shed 0 bases, with 10 bases lying between them. Germline V gives CDR1 SGHTA, CDR2 FQGNSA. The CDR3 extends over 16 amino acids. The complete variable domain, with remaining parts taken from reference TRBV7-2 and TRBJ1-4, reads GAGVSQSPSNKVTEKGKDVELRCDPISGHTALYWYRQSLGQGLEFLIYFQGNSAPDKSGLPSDRFSAERTGGSVSTLTIQRTQQEDSAVYLCASSLSVSSTNEKLFFGSGTQLSVL.

This clone was observed a single time. This sequence joins TRBV28 and TRBJ1-2; possible D gene TRBD1, 5 bases. Trimming removed 5 bases at V and 2 bases at J, with 15 bases between. The CDR3 is made up of 15 amino acids. CDR1 and CDR2 from the germline V gene are MDHEN and SYDVKM. The CDR3 DNA reads TGTGCCAGCAGTCACAGGCGGGGGATGAACTATGGCTACACCTTC. Translating gives CASSHRRGMNYGYTF.